This is a list of T cell receptor beta chains from one sample in a study of cytomegalovirus exposure and HLA in healthy donors. Sequencing was performed with immunoSEQ multiplex PCR; in TCRdb, only in-frame clones are kept and a portion is missing. This table holds around 97,000 clones, 65% to 85% found once. Sequencing was carried out using PBMCs. The receptor set was obtained from a man aged 50 to 60 in good health and CMV-seropositive. Both conserved end residues are part of each CDR3. Fields, in order: D gene, V gene, J gene, clone size, CDR3 protein, CDR3 DNA. D genes are given only for firm matches. Clone size is not always given. Where it is, it says once, few, many or a class for expanded clones.

d_call: TRBD1
v_call: TRBV28
j_call: TRBJ2-7
clone_size: -
cdr3_aa: CASSPTGEVRYEQYF
cdr3_nt: TGTGCCAGCAGCCCGACAGGGGAGGTTCGCTACGAGCAGTACTTC

d_call: TRBD1
v_call: TRBV2
j_call: TRBJ2-1
clone_size: -
cdr3_aa: CASRGGQGRPSLNEQFF
cdr3_nt: TGTGCCAGCAGGGGTGGACAGGGGAGGCCCTCCCTCAATGAGCAGTTCTTC

d_call: TRBD1
v_call: TRBV5-6
j_call: TRBJ2-7
clone_size: few
cdr3_aa: CASSLGTGAYEQYF
cdr3_nt: TGTGCCAGCAGCTTGGGGACAGGGGCCTACGAGCAGTACTTC

d_call: TRBD1
v_call: TRBV29-1
j_call: TRBJ2-1
clone_size: -
cdr3_aa: CSGDRGDEQFF
cdr3_nt: TGCAGCGGGGACAGGGGCGATGAGCAGTTCTTC

d_call: TRBD1
v_call: TRBV18
j_call: TRBJ2-7
clone_size: -
cdr3_aa: CASSPGTGVPHEQYF
cdr3_nt: TGTGCCAGCTCCCCTGGGACAGGGGTCCCGCACGAGCAGTACTTC

d_call: TRBD1
v_call: TRBV28
j_call: TRBJ2-4
clone_size: once
cdr3_aa: CASRPPVGQGTDIQYF
cdr3_nt: TGTGCCAGCAGACCCCCGGTGGGACAGGGGACGGACATTCAGTACTTC

d_call: TRBD1
v_call: TRBV6-5
j_call: TRBJ2-1
clone_size: -
cdr3_aa: CASRTGGGSYNEQFF
cdr3_nt: TGTGCCAGCAGGACAGGGGGCGGATCCTACAATGAGCAGTTCTTC

d_call: -
v_call: TRBV9
j_call: TRBJ1-2
clone_size: -
cdr3_aa: CASSALRDREGYTF
cdr3_nt: TGTGCCAGCAGCGCCCTCCGTGACAGAGAAGGCTACACCTTC

d_call: TRBD2
v_call: TRBV4-2
j_call: TRBJ2-3
clone_size: -
cdr3_aa: CASSQDSGRTDTQYF
cdr3_nt: TGTGCCAGCAGCCAAGATAGCGGGCGCACAGATACGCAGTATTTT

d_call: -
v_call: TRBV7-9
j_call: TRBJ1-1
clone_size: -
cdr3_aa: CASNPGIGRGTEAFF
cdr3_nt: TGTGCCAGCAATCCCGGGATTGGTCGGGGGACTGAAGCTTTCTTT

d_call: -
v_call: TRBV5-1
j_call: TRBJ2-2
clone_size: -
cdr3_aa: CASSRGTLNTGELFF
cdr3_nt: TGCGCCAGCAGCAGAGGGACACTAAACACCGGGGAGCTGTTTTTT

d_call: -
v_call: TRBV7-9
j_call: TRBJ1-3
clone_size: -
cdr3_aa: CSSSSTRGIGNTIYF
cdr3_nt: TGTTCCAGCAGTTCTACTAGGGGGATTGGAAACACCATATATTTT

d_call: -
v_call: TRBV19
j_call: TRBJ2-7
clone_size: -
cdr3_aa: CASKGDGTYEQYF
cdr3_nt: TGTGCCAGTAAGGGGGACGGAACCTACGAGCAGTACTTC

d_call: -
v_call: TRBV6-6
j_call: TRBJ2-1
clone_size: -
cdr3_aa: CASSYLPSGVYNEQFF
cdr3_nt: TGTGCCAGCAGTTACCTCCCTTCGGGGGTTTACAATGAGCAGTTCTTC

d_call: TRBD2
v_call: TRBV10-3
j_call: TRBJ2-3
clone_size: -
cdr3_aa: CAISEAGTSGRRENSTDTQYF
cdr3_nt: TGTGCCATCAGTGAGGCCGGGACTAGCGGGAGGAGGGAGAATAGCACAGATACGCAGTATTTT

d_call: TRBD2
v_call: TRBV7-7
j_call: TRBJ2-3
clone_size: -
cdr3_aa: CASSLGLAGGTDTQYF
cdr3_nt: TGTGCCAGCAGCTTAGGACTAGCGGGAGGCACAGATACGCAGTATTTT

d_call: TRBD1
v_call: TRBV7-2
j_call: TRBJ1-2
clone_size: -
cdr3_aa: CASSPRQGANYGYTF
cdr3_nt: TGTGCCAGCAGCCCAAGACAGGGTGCTAACTATGGCTACACCTTC

d_call: -
v_call: TRBV5-4
j_call: TRBJ2-1
clone_size: -
cdr3_aa: CASSSPGLRDIDEQFF
cdr3_nt: TGTGCCAGCAGCTCCCCGGGACTGCGCGACATCGATGAGCAGTTCTTC

d_call: TRBD2
v_call: TRBV6-1
j_call: TRBJ2-3
clone_size: -
cdr3_aa: CASSHSGSVTDTQYF
cdr3_nt: TGTGCCAGCAGCCATAGCGGGAGTGTCACAGATACGCAGTATTTT

d_call: TRBD1
v_call: TRBV18
j_call: TRBJ2-2
clone_size: -
cdr3_aa: CASSPPGQATGELFF
cdr3_nt: TGTGCCAGCTCACCACCGGGACAGGCAACCGGGGAGCTGTTTTTT

d_call: TRBD1
v_call: TRBV9
j_call: TRBJ2-7
clone_size: -
cdr3_aa: CASSPHPGQGSLEQYF
cdr3_nt: TGTGCCAGCAGCCCCCACCCGGGACAGGGGTCCTTGGAGCAGTACTTC

d_call: TRBD1
v_call: TRBV6-4
j_call: TRBJ1-1
clone_size: -
cdr3_aa: CASSRTGANTEAFF
cdr3_nt: TGTGCCAGCAGCAGGACAGGGGCGAACACTGAAGCTTTCTTT

d_call: -
v_call: TRBV6-5
j_call: TRBJ2-3
clone_size: -
cdr3_aa: CASSPIGITDTQYF
cdr3_nt: TGTGCCAGCAGCCCCATCGGTATCACAGATACGCAGTATTTT

d_call: -
v_call: TRBV5-4
j_call: TRBJ2-1
clone_size: -
cdr3_aa: CASSLAGRLPYNEQFF
cdr3_nt: TGTGCCAGCAGCTTGGCGGGTAGGTTACCCTACAATGAGCAGTTCTTC

d_call: TRBD1
v_call: TRBV29-1
j_call: TRBJ1-2
clone_size: -
cdr3_aa: CSGETGNYGYTF
cdr3_nt: TGCAGCGGCGAGACAGGGAACTATGGCTACACCTTC

d_call: TRBD2
v_call: TRBV5-4
j_call: TRBJ2-7
clone_size: once
cdr3_aa: CASSLVLAGGVEQYF
cdr3_nt: TGTGCCAGCAGCTTGGTGTTAGCGGGAGGGGTCGAGCAGTACTTC

d_call: TRBD1
v_call: TRBV5-1
j_call: TRBJ2-7
clone_size: -
cdr3_aa: CASSLWTGQGRNEQYF
cdr3_nt: TGCGCCAGCAGCTTGTGGACCGGACAGGGTCGGAACGAGCAGTACTTC

d_call: TRBD1
v_call: TRBV11-3
j_call: TRBJ2-2
clone_size: -
cdr3_aa: CASSVGTGNTGELFF
cdr3_nt: TGTGCCAGCAGCGTGGGGACAGGGAACACCGGGGAGCTGTTTTTT

d_call: -
v_call: TRBV7-9
j_call: TRBJ2-7
clone_size: -
cdr3_aa: CASSPGQAFEQYF
cdr3_nt: TGTGCCAGCAGCCCGGGACAAGCTTTCGAGCAGTACTTC

d_call: TRBD2
v_call: TRBV9
j_call: TRBJ2-3
clone_size: -
cdr3_aa: CASSVTSSGSTYTQYF
cdr3_nt: TGTGCCAGCAGCGTAACCTCTAGCGGCTCCACATATACGCAGTATTTT

d_call: -
v_call: TRBV30
j_call: TRBJ1-3
clone_size: -
cdr3_aa: CAWSVRRASGNTIYF
cdr3_nt: TGTGCCTGGAGTGTACGCAGGGCTTCTGGAAACACCATATATTTT

d_call: -
v_call: TRBV6-1
j_call: TRBJ1-3
clone_size: -
cdr3_aa: CASSEQGNTIYF
cdr3_nt: TGTGCCAGCAGTGAACAAGGAAACACCATATATTTT

d_call: TRBD2
v_call: TRBV28
j_call: TRBJ2-4
clone_size: -
cdr3_aa: CASSLPGLAGDGDIQYF
cdr3_nt: TGTGCCAGCAGTTTACCGGGACTAGCGGGAGACGGGGACATTCAGTACTTC

d_call: -
v_call: TRBV6-5
j_call: TRBJ2-7
clone_size: -
cdr3_aa: CASSYNPRGIYEQYF
cdr3_nt: TGTGCCAGCAGTTACAACCCAAGGGGAATTTACGAGCAGTACTTC

d_call: TRBD1
v_call: TRBV2
j_call: TRBJ2-5
clone_size: -
cdr3_aa: CASSVERGRETQYF
cdr3_nt: TGTGCCAGCAGTGTGGAAAGGGGGCGCGAGACCCAGTACTTC

d_call: TRBD2
v_call: TRBV10-3
j_call: TRBJ2-3
clone_size: -
cdr3_aa: CAINPESSGRTTDTQYF
cdr3_nt: TGTGCCATCAACCCTGAGAGTAGCGGGAGGACCACAGATACGCAGTATTTT

d_call: -
v_call: TRBV7-8
j_call: TRBJ2-1
clone_size: -
cdr3_aa: CASSLGARRAFHNEQFF
cdr3_nt: TGTGCCAGCAGCTTAGGAGCCCGGAGGGCCTTCCACAATGAGCAGTTCTTC

d_call: TRBD1
v_call: TRBV4-2
j_call: TRBJ2-4
clone_size: -
cdr3_aa: CASSHGQGTIKNIQYF
cdr3_nt: TGTGCCAGCAGCCATGGACAGGGAACCATCAAAAACATTCAGTACTTC

d_call: TRBD2
v_call: TRBV9
j_call: TRBJ2-1
clone_size: -
cdr3_aa: CASSVEGLAGNNEQFF
cdr3_nt: TGTGCCAGCAGCGTAGAGGGTCTAGCGGGGAACAATGAGCAGTTCTTC

d_call: -
v_call: TRBV7-8
j_call: TRBJ2-3
clone_size: -
cdr3_aa: CASSFQGGTDTQYF
cdr3_nt: TGTGCCAGCAGCTTCCAGGGCGGCACAGATACGCAGTATTTT

d_call: -
v_call: TRBV19
j_call: TRBJ1-5
clone_size: -
cdr3_aa: CASSKQGLNQPQHF
cdr3_nt: TGTGCCAGTAGTAAACAGGGTTTGAATCAGCCCCAGCATTTT

d_call: TRBD2
v_call: TRBV9
j_call: TRBJ2-1
clone_size: -
cdr3_aa: CASSGLAGAYNEQFF
cdr3_nt: TGTGCCAGCAGCGGGCTAGCGGGAGCATACAATGAGCAGTTCTTC

d_call: TRBD2
v_call: TRBV19
j_call: TRBJ2-5
clone_size: -
cdr3_aa: CASSPVAGYQETQYF
cdr3_nt: TGTGCCAGTAGCCCTGTAGCGGGCTACCAAGAGACCCAGTACTTC

d_call: TRBD2
v_call: TRBV27
j_call: TRBJ2-7
clone_size: -
cdr3_aa: CASSLRRAGEGNEQYF
cdr3_nt: TGTGCCAGCAGTTTGCGCCGAGCGGGAGAAGGTAACGAGCAGTACTTC

d_call: -
v_call: TRBV28
j_call: TRBJ1-4
clone_size: -
cdr3_aa: CASLGGPPNEKLFF
cdr3_nt: TGTGCCAGCCTGGGGGGGCCCCCTAATGAAAAACTGTTTTTT

d_call: -
v_call: TRBV5-8
j_call: TRBJ1-5
clone_size: few
cdr3_aa: CASSLGGGNGNQPQHF
cdr3_nt: TGTGCCAGCAGCTTGGGAGGAGGTAATGGCAATCAGCCCCAGCATTTT

d_call: TRBD2
v_call: TRBV4-1
j_call: TRBJ2-7
clone_size: -
cdr3_aa: CAGIGSGIHEQYF
cdr3_nt: TGCGCCGGAATAGGTAGCGGGATACACGAGCAGTACTTC

d_call: TRBD1
v_call: TRBV5-1
j_call: TRBJ1-2
clone_size: once
cdr3_aa: CASSPPTGSYGYTF
cdr3_nt: TGCGCCAGCAGCCCCCCGACAGGGAGCTATGGCTACACCTTC

d_call: -
v_call: TRBV5-1
j_call: TRBJ2-7
clone_size: -
cdr3_aa: CASSLSQGTYEQYF
cdr3_nt: TGCGCCAGCAGCTTGTCTCAGGGGACCTACGAGCAGTACTTC

d_call: TRBD2
v_call: TRBV28
j_call: TRBJ2-1
clone_size: -
cdr3_aa: CASSLSGRGYNEQFF
cdr3_nt: TGTGCCAGCAGTTTAAGCGGGAGGGGATACAATGAGCAGTTCTTC

d_call: -
v_call: TRBV29-1
j_call: TRBJ1-1
clone_size: -
cdr3_aa: CSVAMGQQNTEAFF
cdr3_nt: TGCAGCGTTGCAATGGGACAACAGAACACTGAAGCTTTCTTT

d_call: TRBD2
v_call: TRBV28
j_call: TRBJ2-7
clone_size: medium-sized
cdr3_aa: CASSPLQREGLEQYF
cdr3_nt: TGTGCCAGCAGCCCCCTCCAGCGGGAGGGCCTGGAGCAGTACTTC

d_call: -
v_call: TRBV5-1
j_call: TRBJ2-7
clone_size: -
cdr3_aa: CASSSQGSEQYF
cdr3_nt: TGCGCCAGCAGCTCACAGGGTAGCGAGCAGTACTTC

d_call: TRBD2
v_call: TRBV28
j_call: TRBJ2-1
clone_size: -
cdr3_aa: CASSLLGFGRPSGRGGQFF
cdr3_nt: TGTGCCAGCAGCCTCCTTGGATTTGGCCGGCCTAGCGGGAGGGGCGGGCAGTTCTTC

d_call: -
v_call: TRBV7-9
j_call: TRBJ2-3
clone_size: -
cdr3_aa: CASSLVGAGSTDTQYF
cdr3_nt: TGTGCCAGCAGCTTAGTGGGAGCGGGCAGCACAGATACGCAGTATTTT

d_call: TRBD2
v_call: TRBV18
j_call: TRBJ2-2
clone_size: once
cdr3_aa: CASSPTTSGSGQNTGELFF
cdr3_nt: TGTGCCAGCTCTCCCACCACTAGCGGGAGTGGTCAGAACACCGGGGAGCTGTTTTTT

d_call: -
v_call: TRBV28
j_call: TRBJ2-5
clone_size: -
cdr3_aa: CASSLGLQETQYF
cdr3_nt: TGTGCCAGCAGTCTCGGTCTTCAAGAGACCCAGTACTTC